This TCR beta chain was sequenced for a study of T cell repertoires in cytomegalovirus infection. Looking at the study overall: Carrying CMV and the relevant HLA type showed in public TCR beta signatures.

This CDR3 is 13 amino acids long. Per the germline V gene, CDR1 is DFQATT and CDR2 is SNEGSKA (reference sequence). The V end lost 5 bases, the J end lost 8 bases, and 13 bases lay between the germline ends. Concerning this clonotype itself: What it recognizes is unknown.

MiXCR, applied by TCRdb to the reads, yields one record per CDR3 protein. The sample lists roughly 87,000 distinct CDR3 sequences; 25% to 35% were seen once. The source material was CD8+ T cells from cultured PBMCs, sampled from culture after CMV antigen stimulation. The origin of this receptor is a human donor in good health (CMV status not recorded). Some clones in this sample may be carry-over from other donors' samples. The chain couples TRBV20-1 to TRBJ1-6; D is unresolved. The CDR3 sequence is CSAPDLNHSPLHF. DNA for the CDR3: TGCAGTGCTCCGGACTTAAACCATTCACCCCTCCACTTT.